This T cell receptor beta chain appears in the sequencing data of a study of shared clonotypes between healthy human individuals (TCRdb year 2020). Describing the broader study: A couple of women and a few men aged 18 to 49 years were included in the cohort. For each donor, CD4 naive and CD4 memory were each given three plates, CD8 naive was given two plates, and CD8 memory was given one plate. To estimate repertoire size and how much clonotype sharing occurs between individuals, the study deeply sequenced the blood TCR repertoires of about five healthy adults. Libraries were prepared and TCR repertoires were sequenced by different laboratories using diverse techniques, in order to increase sequencing depth and limit assay-specific biases. Leukapheresis yielded between about 0.94 and 10 billion PBMCs per donor. The full study reports these points: Across a handful of donors, roughly 5% of naive CD4, more than 3% of naive CD8, 2.3% of memory CD4, and around 0.4% of memory CD8 clonotypes were shared. Pairwise subsampling led to the expectation that sequencing depth would affect the degree of clonotype sharing among donors. Estimated clonotype richness was generally larger for naive than for memory subsets. Only blood was sampled, and tissue TCR repertoires likely differ from those in blood. Rarefaction of sorted-subset datasets indicated incomplete sequencing despite the large sequencing depth. Because the study included a small number of donors, the genetic and exposure-history diversity represented was limited. Compared with non-shared clonotypes, the clonotypes found in all four sorted-subset donors had higher generation probabilities.

CDR3 length: 14 amino acids, cysteine to phenylalanine. Of the read, only the CDR3 DNA is kept; its 42 bases are in frame from base 1. CDR1 ENHRY and CDR2 SYGVKD are derived from the germline V gene. Cut back by 6 bases and 1 base, the V and J ends lie 12 bases apart. A word on this clone: The specificity of this receptor is unknown. Within one base of it there is no much larger clone, and no base qualities were kept.

Healthy HIV-negative adults with no recently reported acute infections or vaccinations were included as donors. All donors were Caucasian adults living in Nashville, Tennessee, USA. CD4+ T cells were enriched through magnetic negative selection, after which naive cells were positively selected on CD45RA and the remaining negative fraction served as the memory subset. After blood collection by leukapheresis, PBMCs were isolated using Ficoll-Histopaque density gradient centrifugation and then cryopreserved in the vapor phase of liquid nitrogen. Purity and quantity of every magnetically sorted T cell population were checked by analytical flow cytometry. Genomic DNA was isolated from each sorted fraction and quantified by UV absorbance on a Nanodrop 2000c. TCR CDR3 regions were amplified from genomic DNA by multiplex PCR using the deep immunoSEQ assay. Extracted genomic DNA from each cell subset was spread evenly across all wells of several immunoSEQ 96-well plates, with each plate serving as a replicate. For sorted subsets, each replicate PCR was loaded with around 200 ng genomic DNA, equivalent to approximately 27,000 T cell genomes. Purified libraries were measured with a Qubit 3.0 fluorometer, size-checked on a Bioanalyzer 2100, and measured again with the KAPA Library Quantification kit. Every immunoSEQ 96-well plate was sequenced on a separate single-read 150-cycle Illumina NextSeq 550 flow cell. In the authors' own workflow: The immunoSEQ output contained only junctional sequences without quality scores, so filtering could not match that applied to full-length reads. Sequences were annotated with PyIR, a Python wrapper for IgBLAST v1.9, and V/J genes and CDR3 were assigned using IMGT germline references. Reads were filtered out if the reads had weak V/J assignments (E-value above 1e-6), no CDR3, stop codons, out-of-frame junctions, or ambiguous translated residues. V3J clonotypes were defined as sequences sharing the same inferred V gene, J gene, and CDR3 amino acid sequence. Percentage overlap between repertoires was computed as shared unique clonotypes divided by the size of the smaller repertoire. Richness of each repertoire was evaluated using RTK rarefaction, the Chao1 estimator, and Recon v2.1 estimates of unobserved clonotypes. For all TCRbeta clonotypes obtained by the gDNA method from several donors, generation probabilities were computed with OLGA. TCRdb took over this immuneACCESS table, retaining in-frame rearrangements with V and J assigned. Such tables are incomplete; in checked studies, under half of the missing clones stem from an unresolved V gene, and the remainder is unexplained. The V and J calls and clone size were taken over from that table, and D and trimming were inferred from the DNA. The sample table records about 2.5 million clones; about nine tenths of these occur just once. Of the sample, about 0.41% is held by the ten largest clones.

The specimen sequenced was naive CD4+ T cells from PBMCs. The cell subset or site label of this sample denotes: CD45RA+ positively selected. This chain is built from TRBV10-3 and TRBJ1-2, with no reliable assignment of the D segment. This sequence originates from a man in his late teens or twenties in good health. Some clones in this sample may be carry-over from other donors' samples. The DNA is as follows: TGTGCCATCAGCGGTGGAGGGCTTAACTATGGCTACACCTTC. It is translated as CAISGGGLNYGYTF.